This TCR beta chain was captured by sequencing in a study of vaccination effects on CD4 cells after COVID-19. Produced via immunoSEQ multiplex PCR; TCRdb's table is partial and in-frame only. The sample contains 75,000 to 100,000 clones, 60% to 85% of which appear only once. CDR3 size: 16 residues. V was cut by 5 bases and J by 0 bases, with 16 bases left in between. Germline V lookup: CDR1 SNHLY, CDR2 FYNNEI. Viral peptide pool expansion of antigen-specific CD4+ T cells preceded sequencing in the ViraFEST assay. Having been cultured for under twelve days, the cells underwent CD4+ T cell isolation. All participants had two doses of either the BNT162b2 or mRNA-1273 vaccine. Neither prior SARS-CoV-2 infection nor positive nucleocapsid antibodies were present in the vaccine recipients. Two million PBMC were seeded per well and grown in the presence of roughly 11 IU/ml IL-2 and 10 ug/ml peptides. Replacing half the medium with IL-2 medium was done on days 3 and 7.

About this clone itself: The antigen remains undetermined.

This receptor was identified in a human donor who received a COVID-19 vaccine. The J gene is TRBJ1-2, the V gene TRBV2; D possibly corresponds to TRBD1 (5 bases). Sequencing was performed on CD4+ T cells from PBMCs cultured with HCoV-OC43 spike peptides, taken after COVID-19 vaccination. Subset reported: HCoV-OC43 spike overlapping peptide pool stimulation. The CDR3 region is CASSSGPSFSNYGYTF. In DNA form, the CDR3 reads TGTGCCAGCAGTTCGGGACCGAGCTTCTCTAACTATGGCTACACCTTC.